These T cell receptor beta chains were read from a single sample in a study of patients and donors after allogeneic stem cell transplantation. From the RT-PCR reads, TCRdb called clonotypes with MiXCR, one entry per CDR3 protein. The data hold some 880,000 distinct CDR3 sequences, with roughly 17% observed a single time. Sequences were obtained from blood, either unsorted or a sorted T cell fraction (not recorded which). These receptor sequences come from a human donor who was either an allogeneic HSCT recipient or a stem cell or donor lymphocyte infusion donor (not recorded which). It is not recorded whose cells these are; they may come from a transplant donor. Both conserved end residues are part of each CDR3. The order of the fields is D gene, CDR3 length, J gene, V gene, clone size, CDR3 DNA, CDR3 protein. D genes are given only for firm matches. Clone sizes are given selectively: once, few, many, or a class where the clone is expanded.

D gene: -; CDR3 length: 17; J gene: TRBJ2-4; V gene: TRBV18; clone size: few; CDR3 DNA: TGTGCCAGCTCATCTCAGAACCCGACGCTAGCCAAAAACATTCAGTACTTC; CDR3 protein: CASSSQNPTLAKNIQYF
D gene: TRBD1; CDR3 length: 16; J gene: TRBJ2-7; V gene: TRBV5-5; clone size: few; CDR3 DNA: TGTGCCAGCAGCATCCCAGACAGGGGCGACCCCTACGAGCAGTACTTC; CDR3 protein: CASSIPDRGDPYEQYF
D gene: -; CDR3 length: 13; J gene: TRBJ1-1; V gene: TRBV20-1; clone size: few; CDR3 DNA: TGCAGTGCACAACAGGACCCGGGCACTGAAGCTTTCTTT; CDR3 protein: CSAQQDPGTEAFF
D gene: TRBD2; CDR3 length: 13; J gene: TRBJ2-1; V gene: TRBV20-1; clone size: few; CDR3 DNA: TGCAGTGCTAATAGCGGGAGGGTTGATGAGCAGTTCTTC; CDR3 protein: CSANSGRVDEQFF
D gene: TRBD1; CDR3 length: 17; J gene: TRBJ2-6; V gene: TRBV18; clone size: once; CDR3 DNA: TGTGCCAGCTCACGGACAGGTTCTTCCTCTGGGGCCAACGTCCTGACTTTC; CDR3 protein: CASSRTGSSSGANVLTF
D gene: -; CDR3 length: 15; J gene: TRBJ1-2; V gene: TRBV20-1; clone size: few; CDR3 DNA: TGCAGTGCTAGAAACGCAGGGGTCATTAACTATGGCTACACCTTC; CDR3 protein: CSARNAGVINYGYTF
D gene: TRBD2; CDR3 length: 15; J gene: TRBJ2-7; V gene: TRBV5-1; clone size: -; CDR3 DNA: TGCGCCAGCAGCCCCGCGACTAGCGGGACCTACGAGCAGTACTTC; CDR3 protein: CASSPATSGTYEQYF
D gene: -; CDR3 length: 15; J gene: TRBJ1-5; V gene: TRBV12-3/TRBV12-4; clone size: many; CDR3 DNA: TGTGCCAGCAGTTTAGTACAGGGAGGCAATCAGCCCCAGCATTTT; CDR3 protein: CASSLVQGGNQPQHF
D gene: -; CDR3 length: 15; J gene: TRBJ2-1; V gene: TRBV20-1; clone size: -; CDR3 DNA: TGCAGTGCTAGACCCCCGGGTACCCCCTACAATGAGCAGTTCTTC; CDR3 protein: CSARPPGTPYNEQFF
D gene: TRBD1; CDR3 length: 12; J gene: TRBJ1-1; V gene: TRBV10-3; clone size: -; CDR3 DNA: TGTGCCTGCCGGGACAGGGACAATGAAGCTTTCTTT; CDR3 protein: CACRDRDNEAFF
D gene: -; CDR3 length: 14; J gene: TRBJ1-1; V gene: TRBV5-1; clone size: -; CDR3 DNA: TGCGCCAGCGGCTTTTACAGCAAGAACACTGAAGCTTTCTTT; CDR3 protein: CASGFYSKNTEAFF
D gene: TRBD2; CDR3 length: 19; J gene: TRBJ2-2; V gene: TRBV12-3/TRBV12-4; clone size: -; CDR3 DNA: TGTGCCAGCAGTCCGGGACTAGCGGGGGCCTCGATGAACACCGGGGAGCTGTTTTTT; CDR3 protein: CASSPGLAGASMNTGELFF
D gene: -; CDR3 length: 12; J gene: TRBJ2-7; V gene: TRBV20-1; clone size: -; CDR3 DNA: TGCAGTGCTAGACCCGGGCCGTACGAGCAGTACTTC; CDR3 protein: CSARPGPYEQYF
D gene: TRBD1; CDR3 length: 17; J gene: TRBJ2-6; V gene: TRBV12-3/TRBV12-4; clone size: -; CDR3 DNA: TGTGCCAGCAGTTACCGTCGACAGGGGACTGGGGCCAACGTCCTGACTTTC; CDR3 protein: CASSYRRQGTGANVLTF
D gene: TRBD1; CDR3 length: 16; J gene: TRBJ1-6; V gene: TRBV9; clone size: -; CDR3 DNA: TGTGCCAGCAGCGCCGGCCCGGGACAGACAAATTCACCCCTCCACTTT; CDR3 protein: CASSAGPGQTNSPLHF
D gene: -; CDR3 length: 16; J gene: TRBJ2-5; V gene: TRBV25-1; clone size: few; CDR3 DNA: TGTGCCAGCAGCACCCCTAAAGGGCCGGTTCAAGAGACCCAGTACTTC; CDR3 protein: CASSTPKGPVQETQYF
D gene: -; CDR3 length: 15; J gene: TRBJ2-2; V gene: TRBV7-9; clone size: few; CDR3 DNA: TGTGCCAGCAGCTCAAGGGTTTATCGGACCGGGGAGCTGTTTTTT; CDR3 protein: CASSSRVYRTGELFF
D gene: -; CDR3 length: 11; J gene: TRBJ2-3; V gene: TRBV29-1; clone size: many; CDR3 DNA: TGCAGCGTTGTCACAACAGATACGCAGTATTTT; CDR3 protein: CSVVTTDTQYF
D gene: TRBD1; CDR3 length: 13; J gene: TRBJ1-2; V gene: TRBV12-3/TRBV12-4; clone size: -; CDR3 DNA: TGTGCCAGCAGTGTCACAGGGGAGTATGGCTACACCTTC; CDR3 protein: CASSVTGEYGYTF
D gene: -; CDR3 length: 12; J gene: TRBJ2-5; V gene: TRBV6-5; clone size: -; CDR3 DNA: TGTGCCAGCAGCCCCTATAAAGGGACCCAGTACTTC; CDR3 protein: CASSPYKGTQYF
D gene: -; CDR3 length: 15; J gene: TRBJ2-5; V gene: TRBV20-1; clone size: few; CDR3 DNA: TGCAGTGCGTTTCGTCTGGCAAGGGGTGGGGAGACCCAGTACTTC; CDR3 protein: CSAFRLARGGETQYF
D gene: -; CDR3 length: 18; J gene: TRBJ1-4; V gene: TRBV5-5; clone size: few; CDR3 DNA: TGTGCCAGCAGCTTGGAGAAGGGATGGGGCCTTACTAATGAAAAACTGTTTTTT; CDR3 protein: CASSLEKGWGLTNEKLFF
D gene: -; CDR3 length: 15; J gene: TRBJ2-1; V gene: TRBV20-1; clone size: few; CDR3 DNA: TGCAGTGCTGAGCTCCCCGGCCCGGCTAGTGTTGAGCAGTTCTTC; CDR3 protein: CSAELPGPASVEQFF
D gene: -; CDR3 length: 14; J gene: TRBJ1-5; V gene: TRBV7-9; clone size: -; CDR3 DNA: TGTGCCAGCAGCTCGGTGAGGGGTAACCAGCCCCAGCATTTT; CDR3 protein: CASSSVRGNQPQHF
D gene: -; CDR3 length: 15; J gene: TRBJ2-1; V gene: TRBV6-2/TRBV6-3; clone size: few; CDR3 DNA: TGTGCCAGCAGTTACGGCAGTGCGCGCCTGGACGAGCAGTTCTTC; CDR3 protein: CASSYGSARLDEQFF
D gene: -; CDR3 length: 13; J gene: TRBJ1-1; V gene: TRBV13; clone size: few; CDR3 DNA: TGTGCCAGCAGCTTAGGGCCCTCTCGTGAAGCTTTCTTT; CDR3 protein: CASSLGPSREAFF
D gene: -; CDR3 length: 14; J gene: TRBJ1-2; V gene: TRBV5-1; clone size: -; CDR3 DNA: TGCGCCAGCAGCTTAGACCCCGGCAGGGCTGGCTACACCTTC; CDR3 protein: CASSLDPGRAGYTF
D gene: -; CDR3 length: 13; J gene: TRBJ2-7; V gene: TRBV25-1; clone size: few; CDR3 DNA: TGTGCCAGCAGTGAATGGATTTCCTACGAGCAGTACTTC; CDR3 protein: CASSEWISYEQYF
D gene: -; CDR3 length: 12; J gene: TRBJ2-7; V gene: TRBV9; clone size: many; CDR3 DNA: TGTGCCAGCAGCCCGGGGGTGGACGAGCAGTACTTC; CDR3 protein: CASSPGVDEQYF
D gene: -; CDR3 length: 14; J gene: TRBJ1-4; V gene: TRBV5-4; clone size: few; CDR3 DNA: TGTGCCAGCAGCTTTGGAGGGATGAGCGAAAAACTGTTTTTT; CDR3 protein: CASSFGGMSEKLFF
D gene: -; CDR3 length: 15; J gene: TRBJ2-3; V gene: TRBV7-7; clone size: -; CDR3 DNA: TGTGCCAGCAGTCCCGGCAATAAGGCGCTGGATACGCAGTATTTT; CDR3 protein: CASSPGNKALDTQYF
D gene: TRBD2; CDR3 length: 18; J gene: TRBJ2-5; V gene: TRBV9; clone size: -; CDR3 DNA: TGTGCCAGCAGCGTAGCCCCCACTAGCGGGGGGGCCGGGGAGACCCAGTACTTC; CDR3 protein: CASSVAPTSGGAGETQYF
D gene: -; CDR3 length: 15; J gene: TRBJ1-6; V gene: TRBV9; clone size: -; CDR3 DNA: TGTGCCAGCAGCGTTTCGGAGGGAAATAATTCACCCCTCCACTTT; CDR3 protein: CASSVSEGNNSPLHF
D gene: -; CDR3 length: 12; J gene: TRBJ2-3; V gene: TRBV28; clone size: -; CDR3 DNA: TGTGCCAGCAGTCCGAACGTTCCGACGCAGTATTTT; CDR3 protein: CASSPNVPTQYF
D gene: TRBD1; CDR3 length: 15; J gene: TRBJ1-1; V gene: TRBV12-3/TRBV12-4; clone size: -; CDR3 DNA: TGTGCCAGCAGTTTCGGGACAGGGGGCGCAGGGGAAGCTTTCTTT; CDR3 protein: CASSFGTGGAGEAFF
D gene: TRBD2; CDR3 length: 18; J gene: TRBJ2-5; V gene: TRBV11-1; clone size: -; CDR3 DNA: TGTGCCAGCAGCTTATTGAGGCTAGCGGGGGAGCGTAGGGAGACCCAGTACTTC; CDR3 protein: CASSLLRLAGERRETQYF
D gene: TRBD2; CDR3 length: 15; J gene: TRBJ2-1; V gene: TRBV20-1; clone size: -; CDR3 DNA: TGCAGTGCTAGATACGGGACTAGATTATCCGGTGAGCAGTTCTTC; CDR3 protein: CSARYGTRLSGEQFF
D gene: TRBD2; CDR3 length: 17; J gene: TRBJ2-5; V gene: TRBV27; clone size: few; CDR3 DNA: TGTGCCAGCAGTTTATCTCCCCCTCCGGGAGGGGAAGAGACCCAGTACTTC; CDR3 protein: CASSLSPPPGGEETQYF
D gene: TRBD1; CDR3 length: 13; J gene: TRBJ2-1; V gene: TRBV6-4; clone size: few; CDR3 DNA: TGTGCCAGCAGTCTGGGACAGCGCGGTGAGCAGTTCTTC; CDR3 protein: CASSLGQRGEQFF
D gene: TRBD1; CDR3 length: 14; J gene: TRBJ1-5; V gene: TRBV20-1; clone size: few; CDR3 DNA: TGCAGTGCTACACGGGACAGTAGCAATCACCCCCAGCATTTT; CDR3 protein: CSATRDSSNHPQHF
D gene: -; CDR3 length: 14; J gene: TRBJ2-3; V gene: TRBV4-1; clone size: -; CDR3 DNA: TGCGCCAGCAGCCGGTTGGGCGTCGGCGTCACGCAGTATTTT; CDR3 protein: CASSRLGVGVTQYF
D gene: TRBD2; CDR3 length: 18; J gene: TRBJ2-1; V gene: TRBV6-5; clone size: -; CDR3 DNA: TGTGCCAGCAGTTACGGGACTAGCGGAAAACCTCCCTACAATGAGCAGTTCTTC; CDR3 protein: CASSYGTSGKPPYNEQFF